This T cell receptor (beta chain) was retrieved from a study of T cell responses to AZD1222 COVID-19 vaccine. Findings and limits, study-wide: Baseline serostatus was positive in only five to seven AZD1222 recipients. Distributed over spike, vaccine-associated CD4 TCRs predominated at 160-218 and 743-854.

Per germline, CDR1 SGHTA and CDR2 FQGNSA. J gave up 5 bases and V 1 base, and 7 bases lay outside the gene matches. This CDR3 comprises 15 residues. Sequencing used immunoSEQ multiplex PCR; TCRdb keeps in-frame clones, though not all of them. The sample consists of 120,000 to 150,000 clones, roughly 89% of them appearing once. About this clone: Antigen: not known.

The clonotype originates from an adult who received the AZD1222 COVID-19 vaccine. The genes are TRBV7-2 and TRBJ2-7; 8 nucleotides match TRBD1. The sequences come from peripheral blood, collected 28 days after the second AZD1222 dose. The CDR3 protein is CASSLGGAGGHEQYF. CDR3 nucleotide sequence: TGTGCCAGCAGCTTAGGGGGGGCAGGGGGCCACGAGCAGTACTTC.